A single sample gave rise to the 2 T cell receptor beta chains below, sequenced in a study of blood T cell repertoires in COVID-19. Sequencing was performed with immunoSEQ multiplex PCR; in TCRdb, only in-frame clones are kept and a portion is missing. The sample includes 300,000 to 500,000 clones, 85% to 90% of them seen just once. The specimen was PBMCs or T cells enriched from blood (not recorded which). These receptors came from a woman in her 30s with acute COVID-19.

The J gene is TRBJ1-2, the V gene TRBV7-2, with 10 bases that match TRBD1. Germline assignment: CDR1 SGHTA and CDR2 FQGNSA. The CDR3 has 15 amino acids. The V segment lost 2 bases and the J segment 6 bases; nucleotides outside the gene matches: 6. CDR3 in amino acids: CASSLIVGTGDGYTF. CDR3 DNA: TGTGCCAGCAGCTTAATTGTAGGGACAGGGGATGGCTACACCTTC.

The chain uses TRBV10-3 and TRBJ2-3; D is possibly TRBD1 (5 bases). Trimming shortened V by 3 bases and J by 3 bases, and 10 bases separated the two germline ends. The CDR3 runs to 14 residues. Per germline, CDR1 ENHRY and CDR2 SYGVKD. In nucleotides, the CDR3 is TGTGCCATCAGTGAAGGGGTTAGGACAGATACGCAGTATTTT. Encoded protein: CAISEGVRTDTQYF.